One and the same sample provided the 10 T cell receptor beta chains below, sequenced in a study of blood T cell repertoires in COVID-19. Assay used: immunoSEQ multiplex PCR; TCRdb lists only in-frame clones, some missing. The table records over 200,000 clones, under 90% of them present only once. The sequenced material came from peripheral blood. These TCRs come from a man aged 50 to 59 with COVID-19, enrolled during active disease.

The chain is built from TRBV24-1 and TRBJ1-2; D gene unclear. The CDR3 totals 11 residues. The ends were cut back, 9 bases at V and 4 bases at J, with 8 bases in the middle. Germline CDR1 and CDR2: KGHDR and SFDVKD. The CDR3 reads CATEGIYGYTF. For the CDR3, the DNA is TGTGCCACCGAGGGTATCTATGGCTACACCTTC.

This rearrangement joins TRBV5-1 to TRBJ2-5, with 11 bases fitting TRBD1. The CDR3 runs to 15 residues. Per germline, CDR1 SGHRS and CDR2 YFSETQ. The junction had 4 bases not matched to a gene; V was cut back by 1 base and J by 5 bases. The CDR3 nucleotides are TGCGCCAGCAGCTTGCGGACAGGGGGCGCGGAGACCCAGTACTTC. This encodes CASSLRTGGAETQYF.

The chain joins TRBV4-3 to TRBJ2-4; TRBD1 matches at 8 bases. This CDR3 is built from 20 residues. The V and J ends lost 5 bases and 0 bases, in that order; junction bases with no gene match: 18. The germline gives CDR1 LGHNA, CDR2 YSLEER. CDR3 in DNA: TGCGCCAGCAGCGCCGAACACGCCCGCAGGGGGCTTATAGCCAAAAACATTCAGTACTTC. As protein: CASSAEHARRGLIAKNIQYF.

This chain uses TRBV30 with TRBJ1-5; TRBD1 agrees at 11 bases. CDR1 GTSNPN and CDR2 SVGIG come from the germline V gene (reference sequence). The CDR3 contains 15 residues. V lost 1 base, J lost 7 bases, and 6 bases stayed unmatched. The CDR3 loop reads CAWSEGQGARQPQHF. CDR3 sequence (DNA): TGTGCCTGGAGTGAAGGACAGGGGGCTCGACAGCCCCAGCATTTT.

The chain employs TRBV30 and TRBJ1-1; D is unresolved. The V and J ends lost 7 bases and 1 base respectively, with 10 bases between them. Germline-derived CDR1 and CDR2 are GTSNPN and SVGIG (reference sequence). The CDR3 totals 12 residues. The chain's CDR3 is CAYTATNTEAFF. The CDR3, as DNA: TGTGCCTACACAGCTACGAACACTGAAGCTTTCTTT.

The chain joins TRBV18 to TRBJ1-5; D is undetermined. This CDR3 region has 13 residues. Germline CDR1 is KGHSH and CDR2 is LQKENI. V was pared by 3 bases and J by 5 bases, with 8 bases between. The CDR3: CASSPLPDQPQHF. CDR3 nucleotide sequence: TGTGCCAGCTCACCCCTCCCGGATCAGCCCCAGCATTTT.

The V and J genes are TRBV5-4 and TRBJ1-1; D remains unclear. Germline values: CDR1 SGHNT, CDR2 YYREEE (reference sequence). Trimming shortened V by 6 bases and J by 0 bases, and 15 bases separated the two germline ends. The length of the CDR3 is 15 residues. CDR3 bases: TGTGCCAGCAAGGAGGGCACAGAAATGAACACTGAAGCTTTCTTT. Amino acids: CASKEGTEMNTEAFF.

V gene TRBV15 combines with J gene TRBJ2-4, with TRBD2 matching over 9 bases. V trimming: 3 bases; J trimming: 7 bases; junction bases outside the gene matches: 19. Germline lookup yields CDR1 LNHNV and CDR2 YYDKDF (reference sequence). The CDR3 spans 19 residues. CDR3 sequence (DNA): TGTGCCACCAGCAGCACACCCGGGACTAGCTACTCGGAGGGGAACATTCAGTACTTC. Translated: CATSSTPGTSYSEGNIQYF.

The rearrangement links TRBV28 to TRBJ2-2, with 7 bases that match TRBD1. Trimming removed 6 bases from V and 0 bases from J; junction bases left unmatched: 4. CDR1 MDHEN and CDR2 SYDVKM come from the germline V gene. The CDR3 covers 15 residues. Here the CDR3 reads CASSSGQPNTGELFF. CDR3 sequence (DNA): TGTGCCAGCAGCTCGGGACAGCCGAACACCGGGGAGCTGTTTTTT.

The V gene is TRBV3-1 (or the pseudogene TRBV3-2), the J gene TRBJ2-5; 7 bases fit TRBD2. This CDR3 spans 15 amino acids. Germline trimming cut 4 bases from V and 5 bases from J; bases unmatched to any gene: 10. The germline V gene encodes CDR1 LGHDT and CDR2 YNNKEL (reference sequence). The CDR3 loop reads CASSPRGLGGETQYF. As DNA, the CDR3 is TGTGCCAGCAGCCCAAGAGGACTCGGGGGGGAGACCCAGTACTTC.